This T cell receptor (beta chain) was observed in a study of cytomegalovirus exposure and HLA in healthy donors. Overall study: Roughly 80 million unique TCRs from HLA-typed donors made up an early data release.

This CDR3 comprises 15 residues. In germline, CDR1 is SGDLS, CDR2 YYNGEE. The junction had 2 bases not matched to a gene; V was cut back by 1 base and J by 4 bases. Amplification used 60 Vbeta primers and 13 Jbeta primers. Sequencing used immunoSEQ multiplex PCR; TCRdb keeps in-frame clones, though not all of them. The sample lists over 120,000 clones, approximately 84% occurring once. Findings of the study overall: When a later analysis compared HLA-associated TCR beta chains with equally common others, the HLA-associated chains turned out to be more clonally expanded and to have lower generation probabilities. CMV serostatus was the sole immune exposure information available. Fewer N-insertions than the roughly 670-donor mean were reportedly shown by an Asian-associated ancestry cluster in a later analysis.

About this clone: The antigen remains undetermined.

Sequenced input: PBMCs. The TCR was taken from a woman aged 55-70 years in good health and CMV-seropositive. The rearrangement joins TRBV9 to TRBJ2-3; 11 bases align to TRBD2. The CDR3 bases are TGTGCCAGCAGCGTACTAGCGGGAGGAGCAGATACGCAGTATTTT. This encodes CASSVLAGGADTQYF.